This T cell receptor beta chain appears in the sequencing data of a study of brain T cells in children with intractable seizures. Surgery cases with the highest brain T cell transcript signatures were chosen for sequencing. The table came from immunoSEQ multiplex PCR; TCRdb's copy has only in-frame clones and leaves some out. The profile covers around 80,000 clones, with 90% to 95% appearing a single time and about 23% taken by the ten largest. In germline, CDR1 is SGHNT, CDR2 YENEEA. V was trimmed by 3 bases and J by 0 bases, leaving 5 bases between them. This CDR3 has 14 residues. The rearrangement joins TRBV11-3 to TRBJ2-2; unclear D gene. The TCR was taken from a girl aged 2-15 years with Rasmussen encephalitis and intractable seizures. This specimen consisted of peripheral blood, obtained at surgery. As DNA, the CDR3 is TGTGCCAGCAGCTTTCTTTCGAACACCGGGGAGCTGTTTTTT. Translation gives CASSFLSNTGELFF.